These 21 T cell receptor beta chains were all obtained from the same sample, sequenced in a study of blood T cell repertoires in COVID-19. The protocol was immunoSEQ multiplex PCR, while the TCRdb copy is restricted to in-frame clones and leaves out a portion. Of 170,000 or so clones detected, around nine tenths appear once; the ten largest clones hold 2.7%. Sequencing input: peripheral blood. The receptors were gathered from a man aged 35-49 years with active or convalescent COVID-19.

This clone was counted between two and nine times. V usage is TRBV11-2 and J usage is TRBJ1-1, with D perhaps matching TRBD1 (5 bases). Germline assignment: CDR1 SGHAT and CDR2 FQNNGV. The germline V and J ends were trimmed by 6 bases and 1 base, with 18 bases remaining between them. The CDR3 spans 16 residues. CDR3: CASSSPSGGPNTEAFF. The CDR3 region has the DNA TGTGCCAGCAGTTCCCCCTCGGGGGGACCGAACACTGAAGCTTTCTTT.

The rearrangement uses TRBV9 and TRBJ2-1; 9 nucleotides line up with TRBD2. The CDR3 has 17 residues. J lost 9 bases, V lost 3 bases, and 16 bases had no gene match. Germline CDR1 SGDLS, CDR2 YYNGEE. CDR3 sequence reads: CASSDSPGSGGYLEQFF. CDR3 DNA: TGTGCCAGCAGCGACTCTCCGGGTAGCGGGGGCTATCTTGAGCAGTTCTTC.

The chain recombines TRBV4-1 with TRBJ2-7; TRBD1 matches at 9 bases. The CDR3 consists of 15 residues. Germline values: CDR1 MGHRA, CDR2 YSYEKL. The trim removed 0 bases at V and 2 bases at J, leaving 2 bases unmatched. This CDR3 is CASSQDGTGTYEQYF. CDR3 sequence (DNA): TGCGCCAGCAGCCAAGACGGGACAGGGACCTACGAGCAGTACTTC.

For the CDR3, the DNA is TGTGCCAGCAGCTCGACGGTGGGAGGCAATCAGCCCCAGCATTTT. It codes for CASSSTVGGNQPQHF. J is TRBJ1-5 and V is TRBV7-9, with D uncertain. V lost 4 bases and J 2 bases, leaving 12 bases between the germline ends. The CDR3 has 15 residues. The germline V gene has CDR1 SEHNR and CDR2 FQNEAQ (reference sequence).

This sequence joins TRBV14 and TRBJ1-4; D possibly corresponds to TRBD1 (6 bases). With 1 base removed from V and 9 bases from J, the gap between germline ends came to 12 bases. The CDR3 spans 14 residues. Looked up from germline, CDR1 is SGHDN and CDR2 is FVKESK. Written as DNA, the CDR3 is TGTGCCAGCAGCCAAGGAGCCAGGGGAAAAAAACTGTTTTTT. Translation: CASSQGARGKKLFF.

The chain has TRBV15 and TRBJ1-1; D is possibly TRBD1 (5 bases). Germline V CDR1 and CDR2: LNHNV, YYDKDF (reference sequence). V was clipped by 1 base and J by 5 bases, with 14 bases between them. The CDR3 contains 15 residues. In nucleotides, the CDR3 is TGTGCCACCAGCAGAGGTCGGGAACGGGGGACTGAAGCTTTCTTT. Amino acids: CATSRGRERGTEAFF.

The chain links TRBV19 to TRBJ1-5, with D unclear. Trimming cost V 8 bases and J 0 bases, with 17 bases left between them. From germline, CDR1 is LNHDA and CDR2 SQIVND (reference sequence). The CDR3 runs 16 residues. CDR3 residues: CASGPEIIYSNQPQHF. The DNA of the CDR3 is TGTGCCAGTGGTCCCGAGATAATATATAGCAATCAGCCCCAGCATTTT. The full variable domain, with the rest looked up from reference TRBV19 and TRBJ1-5, is DGGITQSPKYLFRKEGQNVTLSCEQNLNHDAMYWYRQDPGQGLRLIYYSQIVNDFQKGDIAEGYSVSREKKESFPLTVTSAQKNPTAFYLCASGPEIIYSNQPQHFGDGTRLSIL.

CDR3 DNA sequence: TGTGCCAGCAGTCCGGGTTTGAGCAATCAGCCCCAGCATTTT. It yields the protein CASSPGLSNQPQHF. The V and J genes are TRBV28 and TRBJ1-5, with D hard to call. Germline V gene data show CDR1 as MDHEN and CDR2 as SYDVKM. V gave up 5 bases and J gave up 1 base, with 9 bases separating them. The CDR3 consists of 14 residues.

This chain uses TRBV28 with TRBJ1-4; perhaps TRBD1 as D (5 bases). This CDR3 is 13 amino acids long. Looked up from germline, CDR1 is MDHEN and CDR2 is SYDVKM. Trimming pared 8 bases from V and 5 bases from J, leaving 12 bases between. This CDR3 is CASSPRQNEKLFF. Here the CDR3 DNA reads TGTGCCAGCTCCCCCAGACAGAATGAAAAACTGTTTTTT.

The CDR3 is CASSLGLSYNSPLHF. The CDR3 nucleotides read TGTGCCAGCAGTTTAGGACTTTCCTATAATTCACCCCTCCACTTT. This chain connects TRBV27 to TRBJ1-6; no firm D call. CDR3 length equals 15 residues. V was cut by 2 bases and J by 1 base, with 6 bases left in between. The germline gives CDR1 MNHEY, CDR2 SMNVEV (reference sequence).

The chain joins TRBV4-3 to TRBJ1-1; TRBD1 matches at 8 bases. This CDR3 contains 17 residues. With 0 bases clipped from V and 1 base from J, the junction kept 7 bases outside the gene matches. Per the germline V gene, CDR1 is LGHNA and CDR2 is YSLEER. This CDR3 reads CASSQDLAGGENTEAFF. The CDR3 DNA reads as TGCGCCAGCAGCCAAGATCTGGCAGGGGGCGAGAACACTGAAGCTTTCTTT.

This sequence joins TRBV10-3 and TRBJ1-1, with 7 nucleotides matching TRBD1. CDR1 is ENHRY, CDR2 SYGVKD, per germline. The CDR3 is made up of 14 amino acids. The junction had 1 base not matched to a gene; V was cut back by 2 bases and J by 1 base. The CDR3 nucleotides are TGTGCCATCAGTGAGACAGGGGCGAACACTGAAGCTTTCTTT. This translates into CAISETGANTEAFF.

This clone was seen only once. The chain carries TRBV15 and TRBJ1-2; 9 bases are shared with TRBD1. The CDR3 extends over 12 amino acids. The V gene end was trimmed by 5 bases and the J gene end by 6 bases; junction bases not matched to a gene: 1. Germline loops: CDR1 LNHNV, CDR2 YYDKDF (reference sequence). CDR3 loop: CATSGTGHGYTF. The CDR3, as DNA: TGTGCCACCAGCGGGACAGGGCATGGCTACACCTTC.

The chain joins TRBV5-1 to TRBJ1-2; D is undetermined. In germline, CDR1 is SGHRS, CDR2 YFSETQ. There are 12 residues in the CDR3. Deletions cut 5 bases from V and 4 bases from J, with 9 bases between. Written as DNA, the CDR3 is TGCGCCAGCAGTCCGTCAGGCTATGGCTACACCTTC. As protein: CASSPSGYGYTF. Using reference TRBV5-1 and TRBJ1-2 for the parts outside the CDR3, the full variable domain is KAGVTQTPRYLIKTRGQQVTLSCSPISGHRSVSWYQQTPGQGLQFLFEYFSETQRNKGNFPGRFSGRQFSNSRSEMNVSTLELGDSALYLCASSPSGYGYTFGSGTRLTVV.

The CDR3 loop reads CATSRFRGAGQGQDTQYF. As DNA, the CDR3 is TGTGCCACCAGCAGGTTCCGGGGGGCGGGACAGGGGCAAGATACGCAGTATTTT. The V call is TRBV15, the J call TRBJ2-3, with 10 bases that match TRBD1. CDR3 length: 18 amino acids. The germline gives CDR1 LNHNV, CDR2 YYDKDF (reference sequence). Unmatched junction bases numbered 14, after V lost 3 bases and J lost 5 bases.

This clone was seen only a few times. V gene TRBV4-2 combines with J gene TRBJ2-3, with D perhaps TRBD1 (5 bases). CDR3 size: 15 residues. Per the germline V gene, CDR1 is LGHNA and CDR2 is YNFKEQ. V was trimmed by 1 base and J by 0 bases, leaving 8 bases between them. CDR3 protein: CASSQGGQSTDTQYF. CDR3 nucleotide sequence: TGTGCCAGCAGCCAAGGGGGCCAGAGCACAGATACGCAGTATTTT.

The chain recombines TRBV15 with TRBJ2-5, with a tentative D call TRBD2 (7 bases). There are 17 residues in the CDR3. Trimming removed 3 bases from V and 2 bases from J, with 19 bases in between. Per the germline V gene, CDR1 is LNHNV and CDR2 is YYDKDF (reference sequence). The CDR3 loop reads CATSRGVAGAHQETQYF. The DNA of the CDR3 is TGTGCCACCAGCAGGGGGGTCGCGGGGGCGCATCAAGAGACCCAGTACTTC.

The chain carries TRBV5-4 and TRBJ1-3; the D gene is possibly TRBD1 (6 bases). Trimming pared 0 bases from V and 0 bases from J, leaving 13 bases between. This CDR3 comprises 17 residues. CDR1 is SGHNT, CDR2 YYREEE, per germline (reference sequence). The CDR3 spells CASSLAGGRGSGNTIYF. CDR3 DNA sequence: TGTGCCAGCAGCTTGGCCGGCGGCAGGGGCTCTGGAAACACCATATATTTT.

The genes are TRBV2 and TRBJ2-1; TRBD2 matches 7 bases. Trimming cost V 1 base and J 4 bases; bases outside gene matches: 4. CDR1 and CDR2 from the germline V gene are SNHLY and FYNNEI. The CDR3 covers 15 residues. The CDR3 spells CASSEGAGSYNEQFF. The CDR3 DNA reads TGTGCCAGCAGTGAAGGAGCGGGGAGTTACAATGAGCAGTTCTTC.

The CDR3 DNA is TGCAGCGCTGATTTTGGGGGGTCGGGCACTGAAGCTTTCTTT. Protein: CSADFGGSGTEAFF. J is TRBJ1-1 and V is TRBV29-1; maybe TRBD1 (5 bases). This CDR3 contains 14 residues. Germline V CDR1 and CDR2: SQVTM, ANQGSEA. V was shortened by 7 bases and J by 4 bases, with 19 bases between the two germline ends.

The chain recombines TRBV5-1 with TRBJ1-2; 7 bases fit TRBD1. The CDR3 extends over 15 amino acids. The ends lost 4 bases at V and 4 bases at J; junction bases unmatched: 10. Germline loops: CDR1 SGHRS, CDR2 YFSETQ. The CDR3 coding sequence is TGCGCCAGCAGCCTGCAGGACAGGCTCGGCTATGGCTACACCTTC. The encoded protein is CASSLQDRLGYGYTF.